The 27 T cell receptor beta chains below come from one sample, sequenced in a study of T cell responses to AZD1222 COVID-19 vaccine. Profiling relied on immunoSEQ multiplex PCR, and the TCRdb table lists in-frame clones only, not all of them. The sample contains approximately 150,000 clones, over 85% of which appear only once. Sample: peripheral blood, taken 28 days after the second AZD1222 dose. The receptors were gathered from an adult who received the AZD1222 COVID-19 vaccine.

This clone was recorded only once. The chain joins TRBV3-1 (or the pseudogene TRBV3-2) to TRBJ1-1; 8 positions match TRBD1. The CDR3 length is 14 residues. The junction had 1 base not matched to a gene; V was cut back by 3 bases and J by 1 base. Germline V gene lookup returns CDR1 LGHDT and CDR2 YNNKEL (reference sequence). The CDR3 here is CASSQDRANTEAFF. The CDR3 DNA is TGTGCCAGCAGCCAGGACAGGGCGAACACTGAAGCTTTCTTT.

This chain links TRBV6-5 with TRBJ2-2; D is unclear. Germline loops: CDR1 MNHEY, CDR2 SVGAGI. The CDR3 extends over 13 amino acids. V was shortened by 2 bases and J by 0 bases, with 1 base between the two germline ends. For the CDR3, the DNA is TGTGCCAGCAGTTACCCGAACACCGGGGAGCTGTTTTTT. Its translation is CASSYPNTGELFF.

This clone has more than one count but fewer than ten. The chain recombines TRBV5-4 with TRBJ1-3; a possible D gene is TRBD1 (6 bases). The CDR3 covers 15 residues. Germline V lookup: CDR1 SGHNT, CDR2 YYREEE (reference sequence). Trimming took off 0 bases at V and 0 bases at J, with 7 bases between the two ends. CDR3 loop: CASSLAGDSGNTIYF. The CDR3 coding sequence is TGTGCCAGCAGCTTGGCAGGGGACTCTGGAAACACCATATATTTT. The whole variable domain, filled in from reference TRBV5-4 and TRBJ1-3, reads ETGVTQSPTHLIKTRGQQVTLRCSSQSGHNTVSWYQQALGQGPQFIFQYYREEENGRGNFPPRFSGLQFPNYSSELNVNALELDDSALYLCASSLAGDSGNTIYFGEGSWLTVV.

The V gene is TRBV6-1, the J gene TRBJ1-1; TRBD1 might be the D (6 bases). Deletions cut 2 bases from V and 5 bases from J, with 18 bases between. Per the germline V gene, CDR1 is MNHNS and CDR2 is SASEGT. CDR3 size: 16 residues. The CDR3 bases are TGTGCCAGCAGTGAACGCGGGCCGGGGGCCGGGACTGAAGCTTTCTTT. Amino acid sequence: CASSERGPGAGTEAFF.

As to this clone: Other DNA sequences of this sample code for an identical CDR3. This chain links TRBV24-1 with TRBJ2-5; D may correspond to TRBD1 or TRBD2 (5 bases each). Germline-derived CDR1 and CDR2 are KGHDR and SFDVKD. The CDR3 has 15 residues. V was clipped by 4 bases and J by 5 bases, with 16 bases between them. In DNA form, the CDR3 reads TGTGCCACCAGTGAACGAACCGGGACCGGGGAGACCCAGTACTTC. It encodes CATSERTGTGETQYF.

The chain combines TRBV7-3 with TRBJ1-5; TRBD1 agrees at 7 bases. With V trimmed by 7 bases and J by 2 bases, 17 bases remained unmatched. The CDR3 loop spans 18 amino acids. Germline CDR1 reads SGHTA; CDR2 reads FQGTGA. DNA of the CDR3: TGTGCCAGCATGCGTCGGGACAGCCTGGGGGGCGGCAATCAGCCCCAGCATTTT. Amino acids: CASMRRDSLGGGNQPQHF.

The V gene is TRBV11-3, the J gene TRBJ2-1; TRBD2 agrees at 7 bases. The CDR3 has 15 amino acids. V lost 4 bases and J lost 1; bases outside the gene matches: 4. CDR1 and CDR2 from the germline V gene are SGHNT and YENEEA. Written as DNA, the CDR3 is TGTGCCAGCAGCTCGGGCGGGAGATCCTACAATGAGCAGTTCTTC. Translating it yields CASSSGGRSYNEQFF.

This clone showed up just a few times. This sequence joins TRBV15 and TRBJ2-1; D perhaps matches TRBD2 (5 bases). The CDR3 is 13 amino acids. V was clipped by 7 bases and J by 4 bases, with 11 bases between them. Germline CDR1 LNHNV, CDR2 YYDKDF (reference sequence). CDR3 loop: CATKRSPYNEQFF. Here the CDR3 DNA reads TGTGCCACCAAGCGGTCCCCATACAATGAGCAGTTCTTC.

V is TRBV11-3 and J is TRBJ2-3; D is undetermined. Trimming removed 1 base from V and 4 bases from J, with 15 bases in between. Looked up from germline, CDR1 is SGHNT and CDR2 is YENEEA. This CDR3 comprises 16 residues. This chain's CDR3 is CASSLAWTSSPDTQYF. DNA for the CDR3: TGTGCCAGCAGCTTAGCCTGGACGTCGTCCCCAGATACGCAGTATTTT. The full variable domain, in which reference TRBV11-3 and TRBJ2-3 provide the parts outside the CDR3, is EAGVVQSPRYKIIEKKQPVAFWCNPISGHNTLYWYLQNLGQGPELLIRYENEEAVDDSQLPKDRFSAERLKGVDSTLKIQPAELGDSAVYLCASSLAWTSSPDTQYFGPGTRLTVL.

This chain links TRBV19 with TRBJ2-3, with 12 bases aligning to TRBD2. This CDR3 region has 17 residues. V gave up 3 bases and J gave up 4 bases; unmatched junction bases: 8. Germline CDR1 and CDR2: LNHDA and SQIVND (reference sequence). Here the CDR3 reads CASSIRLAGGPPDTQYF. The CDR3, as DNA: TGTGCCAGTAGTATTAGGCTAGCGGGAGGGCCGCCAGATACGCAGTATTTT.

The chain is built from TRBV20-1 and TRBJ1-4, with unresolved D. This CDR3 has 10 residues. Germline CDR1 and CDR2: DFQATT and SNEGSKA (reference sequence). Trimming pared 6 bases from V and 5 bases from J, leaving 4 bases between. In nucleotides, the CDR3 is TGCAGTGCCAGGAATGAAAAACTGTTTTTT. Amino acids: CSARNEKLFF.

The chain combines TRBV5-6 with TRBJ1-5, with D possibly TRBD1 on 6 matching bases. This CDR3 contains 15 residues. In germline, CDR1 is SGHDT, CDR2 YYEEEE. Trimming stripped 2 bases from V and 1 base from J, with 10 bases between. CDR3 amino acids: CASSLQGGSNQPQHF. In DNA form, the CDR3 reads TGTGCCAGCAGCTTACAGGGAGGGAGCAATCAGCCCCAGCATTTT.

The chain recombines TRBV28 with TRBJ1-5; tentative D call: TRBD1 (6 bases). The CDR3 has 12 amino acids. Germline lookup yields CDR1 MDHEN and CDR2 SYDVKM. The V end lost 6 bases, the J end lost 6 bases, and 9 bases lay between the germline ends. The CDR3: CASSPGVQPQHF. The CDR3 bases are TGTGCCAGCAGCCCAGGGGTTCAGCCCCAGCATTTT.

About this clone: This sample also contains other DNA sequences that code for the same CDR3. The chain uses TRBV5-1 and TRBJ2-3, with unresolved D. The V and J ends lost 0 bases and 2 bases respectively, with 7 bases between them. Per germline, CDR1 SGHRS and CDR2 YFSETQ. The CDR3 loop spans 14 amino acids. CDR3 sequence (DNA): TGCGCCAGCAGCTTGGGCGGCTACACAGATACGCAGTATTTT. This translates into CASSLGGYTDTQYF.

This CDR3 reads CASSRDSMNTEAFF. CDR3 in DNA: TGTGCCAGCAGCAGGGACAGCATGAACACTGAAGCTTTCTTT. The V gene is TRBV5-4, the J gene TRBJ1-1; TRBD1 matches 7 bases. CDR3 length equals 14 residues. From germline, CDR1 is SGHNT and CDR2 YYREEE (reference sequence). The J segment lost 0 bases and the V segment lost 4 bases, leaving 3 bases of the junction unmatched.

The chain uses TRBV7-2 and TRBJ1-2; D perhaps matches TRBD1 (5 bases). CDR1 SGHTA and CDR2 FQGNSA come from the germline V gene. Trimming cost V 0 bases and J 4 bases, with 9 bases left between them. The CDR3 has 14 residues. Written as DNA, the CDR3 is TGTGCCAGCAGCTTAGCCGGGACCCCCTATGGCTACACCTTC. Its protein is CASSLAGTPYGYTF.

This sequence joins TRBV30 and TRBJ1-1, with D unclear. Trimming took off 4 bases at V and 4 bases at J, with 22 bases between the two ends. Germline V gene lookup returns CDR1 GTSNPN and CDR2 SVGIG (reference sequence). CDR3 size: 16 residues. The CDR3 is CAWTSPGRGRITEAFF. The CDR3, as DNA: TGTGCCTGGACCTCGCCGGGCCGCGGGAGGATCACTGAAGCTTTCTTT.

The chain links TRBV10-3 to TRBJ2-1; the D is unclear. The germline CDR1 and CDR2 sequences are ENHRY and SYGVKD. The CDR3 has 14 amino acids. V lost 5 bases and J lost 6, with 14 bases in between. CDR3 sequence reads: CAISPNMWPNEQFF. The DNA of the CDR3 is TGTGCCATCAGTCCAAATATGTGGCCCAATGAGCAGTTCTTC.

This clone was recorded a few times. The V and J genes are TRBV7-9 and TRBJ2-5; tentatively, D is TRBD2 (7 bases). The V end was cut by 8 bases, the J end by 5 bases, with 15 bases between. The CDR3 covers 13 residues. Germline V CDR1 and CDR2: SEHNR, FQNEAQ (reference sequence). In nucleotides, the CDR3 is TGTGCCAGCGGGGAGGGGGGATTGGAGACCCAGTACTTC. Its translation is CASGEGGLETQYF.

CDR3 sequence: CASSSHDTGNYEQYF. Written as DNA, the CDR3 is TGTGCCAGCAGCTCCCATGATACAGGGAATTACGAGCAGTACTTC. The chain couples TRBV7-9 to TRBJ2-7; weak D call: TRBD1 (6 bases). Germline CDR1 and CDR2: SEHNR and FQNEAQ (reference sequence). Trimming took 4 bases from V and 4 from J, leaving 17 bases between them. The CDR3 is 15 amino acids.

This clone was recorded once. In DNA, the CDR3 is TGTGCCAGCAGCTTCCGGGACAGGGGTTCCACAGATACGCAGTATTTT. It translates to CASSFRDRGSTDTQYF. The V and J genes are TRBV5-6 and TRBJ2-3; TRBD1 aligns across 10 bases. V lost 2 bases and J lost 2; bases outside the gene matches: 5. Germline CDR1 SGHDT, CDR2 YYEEEE. This CDR3 spans 16 amino acids.

The chain links TRBV28 to TRBJ1-2; 8 nucleotides agree with TRBD1. The trim removed 2 bases at V and 7 bases at J, leaving 18 bases unmatched. CDR3 length equals 18 residues. Germline loops: CDR1 MDHEN, CDR2 SYDVKM. The CDR3 loop is CASSLRGQGAQAPCGYTF. The DNA of the CDR3 is TGTGCCAGCAGTTTAAGGGGCCAGGGGGCGCAGGCTCCCTGTGGCTACACCTTC.

J is TRBJ2-7 and V is TRBV14; D uncertain. Germline V gene lookup returns CDR1 SGHDN and CDR2 FVKESK. CDR3 length equals 13 residues. V lost 0 bases, J lost 7 bases, and 10 bases lay in between. CDR3 nucleotide sequence: TGTGCCAGCAGCCAAGATGTTCAGCAAGAGCAGTACTTC. Protein: CASSQDVQQEQYF.

The chain joins TRBV5-8 to TRBJ1-6; TRBD1 aligns across 7 bases. Trimming at V came to 10 bases and at J to 3 bases, leaving 19 bases not matched to a gene. The germline gives CDR1 SGHTS, CDR2 YDEGEE. The CDR3 extends over 18 amino acids. The CDR3 nucleotides read TGTGCCGCCACTAATGGACAGGACAGATGGAGCTATAATTCACCCCTCCACTTT. Amino acids: CAATNGQDRWSYNSPLHF.

The chain is built from TRBV19 and TRBJ1-1; D call uncertain. This CDR3 is 14 amino acids long. The germline V and J ends were trimmed by 3 bases and 1 base, with 9 bases remaining between them. The germline V gene has CDR1 LNHDA and CDR2 SQIVND (reference sequence). CDR3 nucleotides: TGTGCCAGTAGTATGTACAACCAGAACACTGAAGCTTTCTTT. This sequence encodes CASSMYNQNTEAFF.

The chain employs TRBV9 and TRBJ2-7; D unresolved. Germline V lookup: CDR1 SGDLS, CDR2 YYNGEE. Trimming took off 0 bases at V and 3 bases at J, with 10 bases between the two ends. The CDR3 spans 14 residues. CDR3 bases: TGTGCCAGCAGCGTAGGGACGCCAGGCTACGAGCAGTACTTC. Translated, it gives CASSVGTPGYEQYF.

The chain is built from TRBV6-2 or TRBV6-3 and TRBJ1-5, with D perhaps matching TRBD1 (5 bases). Trimming stripped 5 bases from V and 3 bases from J, with 11 bases between. CDR1 and CDR2 (germline): MNHEY, SVGEGT. This CDR3 spans 14 amino acids. CDR3 sequence: CASSLGQVNQPQHF. CDR3 bases: TGTGCCAGCAGTCTCGGACAAGTCAATCAGCCCCAGCATTTT.